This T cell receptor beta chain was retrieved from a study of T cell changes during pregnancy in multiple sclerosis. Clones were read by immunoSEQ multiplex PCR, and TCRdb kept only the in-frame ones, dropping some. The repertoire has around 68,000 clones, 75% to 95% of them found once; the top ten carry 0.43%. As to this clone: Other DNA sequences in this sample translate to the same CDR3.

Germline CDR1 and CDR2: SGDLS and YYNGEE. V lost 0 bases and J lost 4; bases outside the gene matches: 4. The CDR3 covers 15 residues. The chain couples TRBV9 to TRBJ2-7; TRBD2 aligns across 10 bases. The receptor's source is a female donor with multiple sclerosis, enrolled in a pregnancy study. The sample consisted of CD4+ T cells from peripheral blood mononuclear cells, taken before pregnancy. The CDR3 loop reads CASSVASGGAYEQYF. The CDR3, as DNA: TGTGCCAGCAGCGTAGCTAGCGGGGGAGCTTACGAGCAGTACTTC.